Following are 5 T cell receptor beta chains from one sample sequenced in a study of OX40 agonist ivuxolimab in advanced cancers. Repertoires were generated with immunoSEQ multiplex PCR, while TCRdb's copy carries only in-frame clones and drops some. The sample lists some 45,000 clones; around 90% were seen once. The sample was CD4+ or CD8+ T cells sorted from blood, taken in a trial of the OX40 agonist ivuxolimab. The receptor set was obtained from an adult with an advanced solid tumor such as melanoma, head and neck, liver or kidney cancer.

The chain combines TRBV7-9 with TRBJ1-3, with D unresolved. This CDR3 contains 12 residues. Trimming removed 4 bases from V and 4 bases from J, with 5 bases in between. Germline CDR1 SEHNR, CDR2 FQNEAQ (reference sequence). The CDR3 reads CASSSEGNTIYF. CDR3 in DNA: TGTGCCAGCAGCTCGGAGGGAAACACCATATATTTT.

This clone was observed once. The chain has TRBV19 and TRBJ1-6; D uncertain. This CDR3 has 12 amino acids. Trimming stripped 6 bases from V and 8 bases from J, with 8 bases between. Germline V gives CDR1 LNHDA, CDR2 SQIVND (reference sequence). CDR3: CASRDADSPLHF. CDR3 DNA sequence: TGTGCCAGTAGAGATGCGGATTCACCCCTCCACTTT.

The chain is built from TRBV7-6 and TRBJ2-3; 9 bases match TRBD2. The CDR3 has 17 residues. From germline, CDR1 is SGHVS and CDR2 FNYEAQ. Trimming removed 5 bases from V and 0 bases from J; junction bases left unmatched: 9. The chain's CDR3 is CASSPWGSGSSTDTQYF. CDR3 nucleotides: TGTGCCAGCAGCCCGTGGGGTAGCGGGAGCAGCACAGATACGCAGTATTTT.

The chain links TRBV6-5 to TRBJ2-7, with D possibly called TRBD1 or TRBD2 (5 bases each). This CDR3 has 14 residues. V was clipped by 0 bases and J by 4 bases, with 10 bases between them. Germline loops: CDR1 MNHEY, CDR2 SVGAGI. CDR3 loop: CASSYSRGPYEQYF. The CDR3 region has the DNA TGTGCCAGCAGTTACTCGAGGGGTCCATACGAGCAGTACTTC.

The chain employs TRBV18 and TRBJ2-6; tentatively, D is TRBD1 (5 bases). Germline V lookup: CDR1 KGHSH, CDR2 LQKENI. CDR3 size: 15 residues. V shed 0 bases and J shed 2 bases, with 5 bases lying between them. The CDR3: CASSPPGAGANVLTF. CDR3 nucleotide sequence: TGTGCCAGCTCACCACCAGGGGCTGGGGCCAACGTCCTGACTTTC.